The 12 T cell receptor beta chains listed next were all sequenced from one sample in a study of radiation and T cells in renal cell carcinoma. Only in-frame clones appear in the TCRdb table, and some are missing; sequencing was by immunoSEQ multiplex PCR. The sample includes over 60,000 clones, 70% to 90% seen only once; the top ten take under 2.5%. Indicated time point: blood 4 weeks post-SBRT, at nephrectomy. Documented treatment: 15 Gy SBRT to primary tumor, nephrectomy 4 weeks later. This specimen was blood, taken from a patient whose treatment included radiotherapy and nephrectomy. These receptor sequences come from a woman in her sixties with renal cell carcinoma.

In nucleotides, the CDR3 is TGTGCCACTGGAGGACCAGATACGCAGTATTTT. Protein product: CATGGPDTQYF. The rearrangement links TRBV18 to TRBJ2-3; possibly TRBD2 for D (5 bases). In germline, CDR1 is KGHSH, CDR2 LQKENI. Trimming shortened V by 10 bases and J by 4 bases, and 9 bases separated the two germline ends. This CDR3 is built from 11 residues.

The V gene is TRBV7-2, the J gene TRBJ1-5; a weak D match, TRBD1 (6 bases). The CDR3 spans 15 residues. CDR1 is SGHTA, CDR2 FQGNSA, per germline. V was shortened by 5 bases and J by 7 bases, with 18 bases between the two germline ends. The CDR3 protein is CASSRLGQPGQPQHF. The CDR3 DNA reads TGTGCCAGCAGCCGTTTAGGACAGCCCGGCCAGCCCCAGCATTTT.

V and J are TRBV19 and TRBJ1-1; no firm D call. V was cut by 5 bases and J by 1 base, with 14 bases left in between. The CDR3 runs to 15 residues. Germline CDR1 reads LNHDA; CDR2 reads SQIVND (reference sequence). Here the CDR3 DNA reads TGTGCCAGTAGTCGTTTTGGGGAGGGGAACACTGAAGCTTTCTTT. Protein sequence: CASSRFGEGNTEAFF.

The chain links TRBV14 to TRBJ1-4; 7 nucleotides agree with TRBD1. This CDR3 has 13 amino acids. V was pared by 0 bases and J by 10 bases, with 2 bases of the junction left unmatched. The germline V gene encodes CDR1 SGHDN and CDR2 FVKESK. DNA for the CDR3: TGTGCCAGCAGCCAAGATCAGGGGGGAAAACTGTTTTTT. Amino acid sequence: CASSQDQGGKLFF.

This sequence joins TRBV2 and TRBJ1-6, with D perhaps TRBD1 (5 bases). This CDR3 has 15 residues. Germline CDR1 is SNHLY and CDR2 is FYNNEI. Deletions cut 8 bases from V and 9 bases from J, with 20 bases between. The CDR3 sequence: CASGPSRELASPLHF. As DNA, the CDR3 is TGTGCCAGCGGACCCTCCAGGGAGCTGGCTTCACCCCTCCACTTT.

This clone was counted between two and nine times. Here the CDR3 reads CASRSYTEAFF. DNA of the CDR3: TGTGCCAGCAGATCGTACACTGAAGCTTTCTTT. The chain recombines TRBV6-6 with TRBJ1-1; D gene unclear. The CDR3 length is 11 residues. The germline V and J ends were trimmed by 6 bases and 3 bases, with 5 bases remaining between them. Per germline, CDR1 MNHNY and CDR2 SVGAGI (reference sequence).

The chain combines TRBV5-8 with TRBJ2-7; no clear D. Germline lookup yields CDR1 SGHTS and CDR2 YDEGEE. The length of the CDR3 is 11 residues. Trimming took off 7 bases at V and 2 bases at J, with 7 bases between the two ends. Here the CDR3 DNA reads TGTGCCAGCGCGAAAACCTACGAGCAGTACTTC. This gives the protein CASAKTYEQYF.

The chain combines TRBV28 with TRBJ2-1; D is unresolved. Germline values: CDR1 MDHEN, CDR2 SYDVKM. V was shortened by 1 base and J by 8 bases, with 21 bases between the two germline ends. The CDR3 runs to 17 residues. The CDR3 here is CASSLYRRPVPMDEQFF. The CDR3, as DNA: TGTGCCAGCAGTTTATATCGAAGGCCAGTACCCATGGATGAGCAGTTCTTC.

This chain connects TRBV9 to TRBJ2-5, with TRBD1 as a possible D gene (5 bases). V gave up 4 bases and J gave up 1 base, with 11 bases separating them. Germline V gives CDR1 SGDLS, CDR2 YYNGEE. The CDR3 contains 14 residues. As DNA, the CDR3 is TGTGCCAGCAGCCCAGGACACTTCCAAGAGACCCAGTACTTC. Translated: CASSPGHFQETQYF.

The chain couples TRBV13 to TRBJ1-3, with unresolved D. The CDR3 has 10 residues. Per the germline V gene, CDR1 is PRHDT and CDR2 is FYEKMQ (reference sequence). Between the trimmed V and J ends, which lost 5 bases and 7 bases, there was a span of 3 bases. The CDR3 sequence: CASSKNTIYF. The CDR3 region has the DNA TGTGCCAGCAGCAAGAACACCATATATTTT.

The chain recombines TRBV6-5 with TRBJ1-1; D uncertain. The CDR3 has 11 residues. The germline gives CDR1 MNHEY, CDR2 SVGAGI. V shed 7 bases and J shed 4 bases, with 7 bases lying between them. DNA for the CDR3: TGTGCCAGCACTGCGGGCACTGAAGCTTTCTTT. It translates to CASTAGTEAFF.

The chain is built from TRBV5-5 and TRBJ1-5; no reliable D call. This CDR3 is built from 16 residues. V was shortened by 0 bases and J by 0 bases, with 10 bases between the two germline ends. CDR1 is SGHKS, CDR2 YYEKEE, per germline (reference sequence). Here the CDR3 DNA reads TGTGCCAGCAGCTTGGTTCCGGGTTCTAGCAATCAGCCCCAGCATTTT. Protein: CASSLVPGSSNQPQHF.